These 13 T cell receptor beta chains share one sample of origin, sequenced in a study of blood T cell repertoires in COVID-19 (dated by TCRdb to about 2020). Libraries were constructed by the immunoSEQ multiplex PCR assay. TCRdb took over this immuneACCESS table, retaining in-frame rearrangements with V and J assigned. Such tables are incomplete; in checked studies, under half of the missing clones stem from an unresolved V gene, and the remainder is unexplained. This sample comprises roughly 260,000 clones, 82% of them detected only once. Approximately 4.8% of the sample belongs to the ten largest clones. The sample taken for sequencing was peripheral blood. The receptors were sampled from a woman aged 70-85 years with acute or convalescent COVID-19.

The chain has TRBV19 and TRBJ2-7; TRBD2 agrees at 9 bases. This CDR3 comprises 17 residues. J gave up 3 bases and V 1 base, and 10 bases lay outside the gene matches. Germline V gene data show CDR1 as LNHDA and CDR2 as SQIVND (reference sequence). The CDR3 protein is CASSIAPISGGGYEQYF. In DNA form, the CDR3 reads TGTGCCAGTAGTATAGCCCCCATTAGCGGGGGTGGCTACGAGCAGTACTTC.

The J gene is TRBJ1-5, the V gene TRBV6-1; D gene ambiguous. This CDR3 comprises 13 residues. CDR1 is MNHNS and CDR2 is SASEGT in the germline V gene. Trimming left V 0 bases short and J 7 bases short, with 7 bases between. The CDR3 nucleotides read TGTGCCAGCAGTGAAGCTAGTTTACAGCCCCAGCATTTT. This codes for CASSEASLQPQHF.

V gene TRBV5-6 combines with J gene TRBJ2-1; the match to TRBD2 covers 9 bases. Germline-derived CDR1 and CDR2 are SGHDT and YYEEEE. The V and J ends lost 4 bases and 2 bases, in that order; junction bases with no gene match: 4. CDR3 length equals 15 residues. The CDR3 protein is CASSQTSGTYNEQFF. The CDR3 DNA reads TGTGCCAGCAGCCAGACTAGCGGAACCTACAATGAGCAGTTCTTC.

The chain links TRBV12-5 to TRBJ2-3; 10 bases align to TRBD1. CDR1 and CDR2 (germline): LGHNT, FRNRAP. The V gene end was trimmed by 8 bases and the J gene end by 3 bases; junction bases not matched to a gene: 2. The CDR3 length is 13 residues. The CDR3 DNA reads as TGTGCTAGTTCGGGACAGGGGACAGATACGCAGTATTTT. Translation: CASSGQGTDTQYF.

This rearrangement joins TRBV10-2 to TRBJ1-2; TRBD1 matches at 7 bases. The CDR3 runs 13 residues. The ends lost 1 base at V and 4 bases at J; junction bases unmatched: 0. Germline V lookup: CDR1 WSHSY, CDR2 SAAADI. CDR3 coding DNA: TGCGCCAGCAGTGAGTGGACAGGCTATGGCTACACCTTC. Protein product: CASSEWTGYGYTF.

This clone has just one count. J is TRBJ1-2 and V is TRBV6-5; 8 bases are a match to TRBD1. There are 12 residues in the CDR3. The junction had 5 bases not matched to a gene; V was cut back by 7 bases and J by 7 bases. Looked up from germline, CDR1 is MNHEY and CDR2 is SVGAGI. The CDR3 DNA sequence: TGTGCCAGCACCGGACAGGGAACTGGCTACACCTTC. This encodes CASTGQGTGYTF.

The CDR3 sequence: CASSYSRAGVGGANVLTF. The CDR3 DNA follows: TGTGCCAGCAGTTACTCGAGGGCAGGCGTGGGGGGGGCCAACGTCCTGACTTTC. V gene TRBV6-2 or TRBV6-3 combines with J gene TRBJ2-6; perhaps TRBD2 as D (5 bases). The germline gives CDR1 MNHEY, CDR2 SVGEGT. This CDR3 is 18 amino acids long. V was trimmed by 0 bases and J by 4 bases, leaving 16 bases between them.

The V and J genes are TRBV5-4 and TRBJ1-1; tentative D call: TRBD1 (5 bases). Germline V gene lookup returns CDR1 SGHNT and CDR2 YYREEE (reference sequence). The CDR3 totals 14 residues. The V end was cut by 4 bases, the J end by 1 base, with 11 bases between. The DNA for the CDR3 is TGTGCCAGCAGCCTGGGACTGTCGAACACTGAAGCTTTCTTT. This codes for CASSLGLSNTEAFF.

The chain employs TRBV7-9 and TRBJ2-1; 7 bases align to TRBD2. J gave up 4 bases and V 3 bases, and 3 bases lay outside the gene matches. The germline gives CDR1 SEHNR, CDR2 FQNEAQ (reference sequence). CDR3 length: 14 residues. The CDR3 here is CASSLGGTYNEQFF. The CDR3 DNA is TGTGCCAGCAGCTTGGGAGGGACTTACAATGAGCAGTTCTTC.

This chain joins TRBV9 and TRBJ2-2; 7 bases are a match to TRBD2. Germline CDR1 is SGDLS and CDR2 is YYNGEE. After removal of 1 base from V and 5 bases from J, the junction contained 11 bases not matched to a gene. This CDR3 region has 17 residues. The CDR3 DNA is TGTGCCAGCAGCGTAATAGAGGGGAGGGTACGGACCGGGGAGCTGTTTTTT. Amino acids: CASSVIEGRVRTGELFF.

This clone was picked up one time. The chain carries TRBV2 and TRBJ1-1, with D unresolved. CDR1 SNHLY and CDR2 FYNNEI come from the germline V gene. V dropped 5 bases and J dropped 1 base, with 11 bases sitting between them. The CDR3 covers 14 residues. CDR3 in amino acids: CASSFTVGNTEAFF. In DNA form, the CDR3 reads TGTGCCAGCAGTTTTACAGTGGGGAACACTGAAGCTTTCTTT.

V and J are TRBV6-5 and TRBJ2-3; 7 bases align to TRBD2. This CDR3 has 12 residues. The germline V gene has CDR1 MNHEY and CDR2 SVGAGI. V was pared by 8 bases and J by 6 bases, with 5 bases of the junction left unmatched. The CDR3 spells CASCLSGDTQYF. CDR3 sequence (DNA): TGTGCCAGCTGTCTTAGCGGGGATACGCAGTATTTT.

The chain joins TRBV6-6 to TRBJ1-2, with 7 positions matching TRBD1. The CDR3 has 14 amino acids. In germline, CDR1 is MNHNY, CDR2 SVGAGI (reference sequence). J gave up 9 bases and V 3 bases, and 10 bases lay outside the gene matches. The CDR3 bases are TGTGCCAGCAGTTATTCTGACCTACAGGGGCGCTACACCTTC. Its translation is CASSYSDLQGRYTF.